The present entry profiles one TCR beta chain with its context. This clone was recorded once. Its antigen target is currently unknown. No much larger clone is present one base from it, and per-base qualities are unavailable. The sample's time point label is to be understood as: 20 to 30 weeks on oral tofacitinib. The treatment or condition label here, explained by the study, means: oral pan-JAK inhibitor, 5-10 mg twice daily. From alopecia areata patients, peripheral blood was collected along with lesional scalp punch biopsies. PBMCs were separated by density centrifugation and stained for CD3, CD4 and CD8, after which CD4+ and CD8+ T cells were sorted on a FACSAria. This entry is derived from a study of CD8+ T cells in alopecia areata listed by TCRdb under 2018. Regarding the study in general: The treated patients took part in an open-label pilot trial in which moderate-to-severe alopecia areata was treated with oral tofacitinib at 5 to 10 mg twice daily. Patients received tofacitinib for 6 to 18 months and were then followed off drug for 6 months to check for delayed response and recurrence. For the treated patients, the SALT score, which quantifies what percentage of scalp surface area is affected, served as the measure of disease severity. In both human patients and the C3H/HeJ mouse model, the study applied high-throughput TCRbeta sequencing to look at T cell clonal expansion in alopecia areata. Scalp tissue and sorted CD4+ and CD8+ peripheral blood T cells from patchy and totalis/universalis alopecia areata patients and from healthy controls were covered by human TCRbeta sequencing. Tofacitinib-treated patients had biopsies at baseline and at 4 and 24 weeks of treatment, with a later scalp biopsy in several patients. Clonality in the scalp was compared among normal scalp (n=4), patchy alopecia areata scalp (n=8), and alopecia totalis/universalis scalp (n=8). The RNA source kit depended on sample type: the PAXgene miRNA kit for fixed scalp, the miRNeasy kit for PBMCs, and the RNeasy kit for mouse skin. Amplification of TCRbeta CDR3 regions was done by immunoSEQ multiplex PCR using 35 Vbeta forward primers and 13 Jbeta reverse primers.

Receptors were amplified or captured by the immunoSEQ multiplex PCR assay. RNA was extracted from all samples and reverse transcribed into cDNA as template for TCR sequencing. First-strand cDNA was synthesized with SuperScript III using a 2:1 mix of oligo-dT and random hexamers. Amplification bias was assessed with a synthetic immune receptor repertoire, and residual bias was removed computationally. As for the original processing: After raw reads were preprocessed to remove errors, the CDR3 was defined following IMGT conventions as running from the conserved cysteine to phenylalanine. Clonality was calculated as 1 minus Shannon entropy normalized by log2 of the number of productive unique TCRs. CD4 or CD8 identity of scalp clones was inferred by cross-referencing scalp TCRbeta sequences with sorted blood CD4 and CD8 repertoires. Sourced from immuneACCESS, this table was stored by TCRdb with only in-frame sequences that have V and J called. A share of the clones is absent; for the studies checked, an unresolved V gene accounts for under half, and the remainder has no known explanation. V, J and clone size are those of that table, while D and trimming were read from the DNA. This sample has 150,000 to 200,000 clones in its table, and roughly 60% of those were observed once. Jointly, the top ten make up 0.85% to 1.3% of the sample.

V loses 2 bases of germline sequence and J loses 12 bases, and the interval between the two ends is 20 bases. Via the germline V gene, CDR1 is SGHTA and CDR2 FQGNSA. The CDR3 contains 14 residues, cysteine and phenylalanine counted. This entry keeps only the CDR3 DNA: 42 bases, framed from base 1. Study-level results and caveats: The treated cohort was small, with a single nonresponder, so links between baseline CD8+ expansion and response need larger studies. During tofacitinib treatment, many expanded lesional clones stuck around in both scalp and blood, and this persistence may partly explain why relapse happens after treatment is stopped. Tofacitinib significantly lowered scalp clonality and the number of expanded CD8+ clones among the top 100 scalp clones. Compared with mice, TCR sequences shared between patients were less clear, possibly partly because of HLA diversity across the patient population. Lesional scalp, especially in alopecia totalis/universalis, showed higher clonality and more expanded CD8+ clones than normal scalp, suggesting antigenic drive. Unlike mouse skin, where gammadelta T cells dominate, normal human skin contains resident alphabeta T cells that get sequenced too, which complicates analysis of the scalp TCR repertoire.

The clonotype was recovered from a human donor with alopecia areata. The sample here was CD4+ T cells sorted from blood, taken at week 24, from a patient treated with tofacitinib. The chain uses TRBV7-2 and TRBJ2-7; no confident D gene assignment can be made. The CDR3 protein: CASSLSFGGDSLYF. Read as DNA, the sequence is TGTGCCAGCAGCTTAAGTTTCGGTGGGGATTCTTTGTACTTC.